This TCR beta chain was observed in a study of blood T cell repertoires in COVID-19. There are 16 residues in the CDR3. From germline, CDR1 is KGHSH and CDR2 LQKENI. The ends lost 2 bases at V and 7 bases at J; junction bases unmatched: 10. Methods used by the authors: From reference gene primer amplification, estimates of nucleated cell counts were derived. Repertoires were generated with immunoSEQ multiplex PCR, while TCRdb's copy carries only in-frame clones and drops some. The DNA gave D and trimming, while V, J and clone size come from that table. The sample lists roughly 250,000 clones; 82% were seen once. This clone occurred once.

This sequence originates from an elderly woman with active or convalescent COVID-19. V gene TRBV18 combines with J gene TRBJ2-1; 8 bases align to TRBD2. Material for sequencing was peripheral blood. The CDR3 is CASSPSGAGVTNEQFF. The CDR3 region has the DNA TGTGCCAGCTCACCATCAGGAGCGGGAGTTACGAATGAGCAGTTCTTC.